This T cell receptor (beta chain) was documented in a study of blood T cells in healthy people across ages. Then a second PCR, running about 6 to 11 cycles, was carried out with a sample-barcoded 5' primer and a J-beta primer mix. Tagging of each cDNA molecule was performed by a template-switch adaptor with 12 random nucleotides. TCRdb passed the 5' RACE reads through MiXCR, listing each CDR3 protein once. The table lists 780,000 or so distinct CDR3 sequences, roughly three fifths of them singletons, with 25% to 30% in the top ten. Remarks on this clonotype: Its antigen is still unknown.

Study results and limitations: Total diversity from one million sequenced T cells was likely underestimated.

The V and J ends lost 4 bases and 3 bases respectively, with 6 bases between them. The CDR3 is 11 residues long. CDR1 is GTSNPN, CDR2 SVGIG, per germline (reference sequence). The sequenced material came from blood. The rearrangement uses TRBV30 and TRBJ1-1; D call uncertain. This receptor was identified in a man aged 35-49 years in good health. For the CDR3, the DNA is TGTGCCTGGAAGGGCCACACTGAAGCTTTCTTT. It translates to CAWKGHTEAFF.